This T cell receptor (beta chain) was recovered during a study of graft-versus-host responses after intestinal transplantation. Study-wide background: After anti-thymocyte globulin induction, recipients took tacrolimus and steroids for around three years.

Data came from immunoSEQ multiplex PCR; TCRdb stores just in-frame clones and leaves some out. The repertoire holds 90,000 to 120,000 clones, with less than 90% as singletons. Points on this clone: The antigen remains undetermined.

CDR3 length: 14 amino acids. Germline values: CDR1 KGHSH, CDR2 LQKENI. V was cut by 1 base and J by 2 bases, with 9 bases left in between. The clonotype comes from a human donor who received an intestinal transplant. Sequencing used unstimulated CD4+ T cells sorted from spleen or lymph node cells, obtained before intestinal transplant. This chain uses TRBV18 with TRBJ2-7, with D maybe TRBD2 (6 bases). As DNA, the CDR3 is TGTGCCAGCTCACCACAGGGACTGACCTACGAGCAGTACTTC. It translates to CASSPQGLTYEQYF.